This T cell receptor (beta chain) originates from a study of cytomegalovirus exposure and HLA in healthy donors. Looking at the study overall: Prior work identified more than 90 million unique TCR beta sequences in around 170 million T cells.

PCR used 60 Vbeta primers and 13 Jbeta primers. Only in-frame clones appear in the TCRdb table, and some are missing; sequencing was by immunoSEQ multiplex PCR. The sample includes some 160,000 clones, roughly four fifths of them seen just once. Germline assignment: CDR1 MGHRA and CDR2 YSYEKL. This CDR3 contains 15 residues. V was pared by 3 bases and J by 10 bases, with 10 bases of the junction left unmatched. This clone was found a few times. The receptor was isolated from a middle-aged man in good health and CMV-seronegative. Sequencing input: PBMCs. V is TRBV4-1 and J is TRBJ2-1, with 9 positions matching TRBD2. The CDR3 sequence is CASSQATSGPKEQFF. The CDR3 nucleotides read TGCGCCAGCAGCCAGGCGACTAGCGGACCCAAGGAGCAGTTCTTC.